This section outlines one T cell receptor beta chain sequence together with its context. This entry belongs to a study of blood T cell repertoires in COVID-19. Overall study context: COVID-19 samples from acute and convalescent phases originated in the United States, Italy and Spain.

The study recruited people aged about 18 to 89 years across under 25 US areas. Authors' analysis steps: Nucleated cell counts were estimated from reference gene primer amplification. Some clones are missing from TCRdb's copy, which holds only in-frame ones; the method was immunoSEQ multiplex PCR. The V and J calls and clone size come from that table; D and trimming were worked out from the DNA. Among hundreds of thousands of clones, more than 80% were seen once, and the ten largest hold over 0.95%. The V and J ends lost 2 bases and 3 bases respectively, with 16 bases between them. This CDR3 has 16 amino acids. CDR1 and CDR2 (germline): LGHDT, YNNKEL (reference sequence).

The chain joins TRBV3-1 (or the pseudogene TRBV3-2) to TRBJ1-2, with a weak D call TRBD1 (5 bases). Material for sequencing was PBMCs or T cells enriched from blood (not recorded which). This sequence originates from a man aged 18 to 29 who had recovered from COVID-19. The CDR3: CASSQSSAGMDYGYTF. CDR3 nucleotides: TGTGCCAGCAGCCAATCTTCGGCAGGGATGGACTATGGCTACACCTTC.